The 15 T cell receptor beta chains in this list originate from one sample, sequenced in a study of radiotherapy plus CTLA-4 blockade in lung cancer. Assay: immunoSEQ multiplex PCR; the TCRdb copy retains only in-frame clones and omits some. In the table there are tens of thousands of clones, around nine tenths of which are singletons. The starting material was peripheral blood, obtained from a patient treated with radiotherapy plus ipilimumab. All receptors come from a human donor with non-small cell lung cancer whose response to radiotherapy plus ipilimumab could not be evaluated.

The chain combines TRBV19 with TRBJ1-6; D not resolved. Trimming stripped 3 bases from V and 6 bases from J, with 9 bases between. The length of the CDR3 is 14 residues. Germline CDR1 LNHDA, CDR2 SQIVND (reference sequence). The DNA of the CDR3 is TGTGCCAGTAGTATTCGTCAGGTTAATTCACCCCTCCACTTT. It specifies CASSIRQVNSPLHF.

This chain connects TRBV5-5 to TRBJ2-3; 7 bases match TRBD1. This CDR3 contains 18 residues. V gave up 0 bases and J gave up 2 bases; unmatched junction bases: 12. Per the germline V gene, CDR1 is SGHKS and CDR2 is YYEKEE (reference sequence). The CDR3 coding sequence is TGTGCCAGCAGCTTGGGGCGTTGGGACAGCCCCGACACAGATACGCAGTATTTT. It encodes CASSLGRWDSPDTDTQYF.

This chain uses TRBV4-1 with TRBJ2-1, with TRBD2 matching over 15 bases. Losses at the gene ends were 1 base for V and 0 bases for J; bases not matched to a gene: 10. The CDR3 extends over 21 amino acids. Germline V gene data show CDR1 as MGHRA and CDR2 as YSYEKL. As DNA, the CDR3 is TGCGCCAGCAGCCAAGTGCCTACCGGGACTAGCGGGGGGAACTCCTACAATGAGCAGTTCTTC. It translates to CASSQVPTGTSGGNSYNEQFF.

The chain joins TRBV10-1 to TRBJ2-1; TRBD2 matches at 9 bases. Germline CDR1 reads WNHNN; CDR2 reads SYGVQD (reference sequence). V shed 5 bases and J 10 bases; nucleotides not matched to a gene: 15. CDR3 size: 16 residues. CDR3 amino acids: CASSLIAGARGGEQFF. In nucleotides, the CDR3 is TGCGCCAGCAGTTTGATAGCGGGGGCCCGCGGGGGGGAGCAGTTCTTC.

The V and J genes are TRBV6-1 and TRBJ2-2, with 8 bases aligning to TRBD2. The CDR3 runs 14 residues. V was clipped by 8 bases and J by 0 bases; unmatched bases: 2. Germline V gives CDR1 MNHNS, CDR2 SASEGT. CDR3 region: CASQRGTNTGELFF. The CDR3 coding sequence is TGTGCCAGCCAGCGGGGGACGAACACCGGGGAGCTGTTTTTT.

The rearrangement links TRBV7-9 to TRBJ2-7, with 7 bases fitting TRBD2. V lost 5 bases and J lost 2; bases outside the gene matches: 6. The germline V gene encodes CDR1 SEHNR and CDR2 FQNEAQ (reference sequence). This CDR3 comprises 14 residues. CDR3: CASSRAGVAYEQYF. Written as DNA, the CDR3 is TGTGCCAGCAGCCGGGCGGGGGTGGCCTACGAGCAGTACTTC.

The V and J genes are TRBV4-3 and TRBJ2-7; a possible D gene is TRBD1 (5 bases). This CDR3 region has 14 residues. CDR1 LGHNA and CDR2 YSLEER come from the germline V gene. The V end was cut by 1 base, the J end by 3 bases, with 10 bases between. The CDR3 nucleotides read TGCGCCAGCAGCCAAGGGGCCCAGGGCTACGAGCAGTACTTC. Translation: CASSQGAQGYEQYF.

This sequence joins TRBV6-6 and TRBJ2-7; TRBD2 aligns across 8 bases. After removal of 6 bases from V and 2 bases from J, the junction contained 9 bases not matched to a gene. Germline V gene lookup returns CDR1 MNHNY and CDR2 SVGAGI (reference sequence). The CDR3 is 15 amino acids. CDR3 DNA: TGTGCCAGCAGCCTCGGATTAGCGGGAACCTACGAGCAGTACTTC. Translating gives CASSLGLAGTYEQYF.

The chain uses TRBV28 and TRBJ2-4; D remains ambiguous. Per germline, CDR1 MDHEN and CDR2 SYDVKM. The CDR3 totals 16 residues. V lost 3 bases to trimming and J lost 9 bases, with 21 bases between them. The CDR3 sequence is CASSFGQAIGPGIQYF. CDR3 in DNA: TGTGCCAGCAGTTTTGGGCAGGCTATCGGCCCAGGCATTCAGTACTTC.

This clone was recorded once. The chain links TRBV10-1 to TRBJ2-2, with TRBD1 identical over 7 bases. This CDR3 is built from 15 residues. Trimming removed 5 bases from V and 0 bases from J; junction bases left unmatched: 3. Germline V gives CDR1 WNHNN, CDR2 SYGVQD (reference sequence). The CDR3 reads CASSPDRTNTGELFF. The CDR3 bases are TGCGCCAGCAGTCCGGACAGGACGAACACCGGGGAGCTGTTTTTT.

Comment on this clone: The missing conserved phenylalanine or tryptophan at the end of this CDR3 makes a read error likely. The V and J genes are TRBV5-4 and TRBJ1-1; TRBD1 agrees at 9 bases. V was clipped by 5 bases and J by 5 bases; unmatched bases: 7. This CDR3 contains 14 residues. Germline V gives CDR1 SGHNT, CDR2 YYREEE (reference sequence). The CDR3 loop is CASSPATGGTEAFL. DNA for the CDR3: TGTGCCAGCAGTCCCGCGACAGGGGGGACTGAAGCTTTCCTT.

The rearrangement joins TRBV5-1 to TRBJ2-3, with TRBD1 matching 7 bases. This CDR3 contains 14 residues. Germline values: CDR1 SGHRS, CDR2 YFSETQ. The ends lost 2 bases at V and 5 bases at J; junction bases unmatched: 5. CDR3 region: CASSFGQVQDTQYF. CDR3 coding DNA: TGCGCCAGCAGCTTCGGACAGGTACAAGATACGCAGTATTTT.

The chain is built from TRBV7-2 and TRBJ2-3; 8 positions match TRBD2. V was pared by 8 bases and J by 3 bases, with 7 bases of the junction left unmatched. Per germline, CDR1 SGHTA and CDR2 FQGNSA. This CDR3 contains 14 residues. CDR3 DNA: TGTGCCAGCGGACCGGGGGGGCCGACAGATACGCAGTATTTT. Translation: CASGPGGPTDTQYF.

The V gene is TRBV2, the J gene TRBJ1-1; 11 nucleotides align to TRBD1. The CDR3 loop spans 14 amino acids. CDR1 is SNHLY and CDR2 is FYNNEI in the germline V gene. V trimming: 4 bases; J trimming: 4 bases; junction bases outside the gene matches: 2. The CDR3 is CASSAGTGGTEAFF. CDR3 DNA: TGTGCCAGCAGTGCCGGGACAGGGGGCACTGAAGCTTTCTTT. Based on the CDR3 plus reference TRBV2 and TRBJ1-1, the full variable domain is EPEVTQTPSHQVTQMGQEVILRCVPISNHLYFYWYRQILGQKVEFLVSFYNNEISEKSEIFDDQFSVERPDGSNFTLKIRSTKLEDSAMYFCASSAGTGGTEAFFGQGTRLTVV.

The chain links TRBV7-2 to TRBJ2-7, with 8 bases identical to TRBD2. The CDR3 extends over 15 amino acids. CDR1 SGHTA and CDR2 FQGNSA come from the germline V gene. Losses at the gene ends were 1 base for V and 7 bases for J; bases not matched to a gene: 9. In DNA form, the CDR3 reads TGTGCCAGCAGCTTAGGCCCAGCGGGAGTAGGTGAGCAGTACTTC. Translated, it gives CASSLGPAGVGEQYF.